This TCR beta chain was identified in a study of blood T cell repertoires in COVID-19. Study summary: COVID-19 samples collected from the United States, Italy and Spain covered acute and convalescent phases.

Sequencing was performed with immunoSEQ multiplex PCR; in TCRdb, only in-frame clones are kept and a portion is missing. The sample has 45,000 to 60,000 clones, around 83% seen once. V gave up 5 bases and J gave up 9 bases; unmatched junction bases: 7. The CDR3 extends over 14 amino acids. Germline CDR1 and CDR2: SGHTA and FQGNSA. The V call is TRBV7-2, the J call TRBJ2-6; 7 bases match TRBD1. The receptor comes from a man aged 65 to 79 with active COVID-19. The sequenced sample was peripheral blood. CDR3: CASSPGQAGNVLTF. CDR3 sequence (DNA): TGTGCCAGCAGCCCCGGACAGGCGGGCAACGTCCTGACTTTC.